The 28 T cell receptor beta chains in this list originate from one sample, sequenced in a study of blood T cells in healthy people across ages. A sample-barcoded 5' primer and a J-beta primer mix were used in a second PCR of about 6 to 12 cycles. TCRdb reprocessed the 5' RACE reads via MiXCR and lists one record per CDR3 protein. The sample holds some 900,000 distinct CDR3 sequences; less than 35% are singletons and the top ten take roughly 17%. The specimen sequenced was blood. These TCRs come from an elderly woman in good health.

This clonotype has ten or more counts. The chain uses TRBV5-5 and TRBJ1-2; 8 bases are shared with TRBD1. Germline V gene lookup returns CDR1 SGHKS and CDR2 YYEKEE (reference sequence). V lost 4 bases, J lost 4 bases, and 12 bases stayed unmatched. This CDR3 contains 16 residues. The CDR3 sequence is CASSLGPGGTGYGYTF. Here the CDR3 DNA reads TGTGCCAGCAGCCTGGGACCAGGCGGGACAGGCTATGGCTACACCTTC.

This clonotype was detected a few times. The gene calls are TRBV28 and TRBJ1-2; 7 nucleotides line up with TRBD1. Germline values: CDR1 MDHEN, CDR2 SYDVKM. CDR3 length: 13 residues. The V and J ends lost 8 bases and 6 bases, in that order; junction bases with no gene match: 9. Here the CDR3 reads CASENRGRHGYTF. As DNA, the CDR3 is TGTGCCAGCGAAAACAGGGGTAGGCATGGCTACACCTTC.

V and J are TRBV4-3 and TRBJ1-4; D possibly corresponds to TRBD1 (6 bases). The V and J ends lost 4 bases and 1 base respectively, with 13 bases between them. The CDR3 is 16 residues long. The germline V gene has CDR1 LGHNA and CDR2 YSLEER. CDR3 sequence reads: CASSRETGRTNEKLFF. DNA of the CDR3: TGCGCCAGCAGCCGAGAGACAGGACGAACTAATGAAAAACTGTTTTTT.

This clonotype was detected many times. The rearrangement joins TRBV4-3 to TRBJ2-5; 8 bases are a match to TRBD2. Germline CDR1 and CDR2: LGHNA and YSLEER. This CDR3 is built from 15 residues. After removal of 0 bases from V and 5 bases from J, the junction contained 5 bases not matched to a gene. In DNA, the CDR3 is TGCGCCAGCAGCCAAGATCCGGGGGGGCATGAGACCCAGTACTTC. Encoded protein: CASSQDPGGHETQYF.

The CDR3 loop reads CASRVGTTLGEQYF. The CDR3 nucleotides read TGTGCCAGCAGGGTCGGGACCACCCTGGGGGAGCAGTACTTC. This chain joins TRBV12-3 or TRBV12-4 and TRBJ2-5, with D perhaps matching TRBD1 or TRBD2 (5 bases each). CDR3 size: 14 residues. V was clipped by 6 bases and J by 11 bases, with 22 bases between them.

As to this clonotype: A much larger clone is a single base away; this may be a read error. The chain is built from TRBV5-1 and TRBJ2-1, with a possible D match to TRBD2 (6 bases). This CDR3 spans 15 amino acids. Germline V gene data show CDR1 as SGHRS and CDR2 as YFSETQ. V was cut by 4 bases and J by 9 bases, with 20 bases left in between. The DNA for the CDR3 is TGCGCCAGCAGCCTGGGGGACTCGCAATTCGGTGAGCAGTTCTTC. It yields the protein CASSLGDSQFGEQFF.

This clonotype was seen many times. The chain has TRBV20-1 and TRBJ2-1; no definite D call. The germline CDR1 and CDR2 sequences are DFQATT and SNEGSKA (reference sequence). Between the trimmed V and J ends, which lost 0 bases and 7 bases, there was a span of 13 bases. The length of the CDR3 is 14 residues. CDR3 protein: CSARDLRMGNEQFF. The CDR3 DNA is TGCAGTGCTAGAGATCTTCGGATGGGGAATGAGCAGTTCTTC.

The chain carries TRBV4-1 and TRBJ2-1, with 15 bases fitting TRBD2. Trimming cost V 2 bases and J 6 bases; bases outside gene matches: 8. The length of the CDR3 is 18 residues. CDR1 is MGHRA and CDR2 is YSYEKL in the germline V gene. In DNA form, the CDR3 reads TGCGCCAGCAGCCAACTAGGACTAGCGGGAGGGAATCCCAATGAGCAGTTCTTC. It codes for CASSQLGLAGGNPNEQFF.

This clonotype was picked up many times. V gene TRBV12-3 or TRBV12-4 combines with J gene TRBJ1-2, with D perhaps TRBD1 (5 bases). Trimming took off 4 bases at V and 0 bases at J, with 15 bases between the two ends. The CDR3 contains 16 residues. The CDR3 here is CASSYLPGGTNYGYTF. The CDR3 nucleotides read TGTGCCAGCAGTTACCTTCCCGGGGGAACTAACTATGGCTACACCTTC.

The table lists this clonotype with many counts. The genes are TRBV20-1 and TRBJ1-2; the D gene is possibly TRBD1 (6 bases). Trimming cost V 3 bases and J 2 bases, with 13 bases left between them. The CDR3 consists of 14 residues. Germline lookup yields CDR1 DFQATT and CDR2 SNEGSKA (reference sequence). The CDR3 nucleotides are TGCAGTGCTAGTCAGGGGCTCGGCAACTATGGCTACACCTTC. It is translated as CSASQGLGNYGYTF.

The chain couples TRBV9 to TRBJ2-1; 8 bases are shared with TRBD1. CDR1 SGDLS and CDR2 YYNGEE come from the germline V gene. This CDR3 comprises 16 residues. Losses at the gene ends were 4 bases for V and 7 bases for J; bases not matched to a gene: 13. CDR3 in amino acids: CASSPRWGQAQNEQFF. CDR3 DNA sequence: TGTGCCAGCAGCCCACGATGGGGACAGGCCCAAAATGAGCAGTTCTTC.

Notes on this clonotype: Being one base from a much bigger clone, this may be a read error. The V call is TRBV24-1, the J call TRBJ2-3; 9 bases agree with TRBD1. Germline V gene sequence: CDR1 KGHDR, CDR2 SFDVKD. The CDR3 is 15 amino acids. The CDR3 sequence is CATGDPGQGIDTQYF. DNA of the CDR3: TGTGCCACCGGTGATCCGGGACAGGGAATAGATACGCAGTATTTT.

A few counts support this clonotype. J is TRBJ2-5 and V is TRBV11-2; 13 nucleotides align to TRBD2. In germline, CDR1 is SGHAT, CDR2 FQNNGV. The V gene end was trimmed by 5 bases and the J gene end by 5 bases; junction bases not matched to a gene: 8. The CDR3 is 16 residues long. The CDR3 region has the DNA TGTGCCAGCAGCCTTTGGACTAGCGGGGGCGGGGAGACCCAGTACTTC. Translating it yields CASSLWTSGGGETQYF. Complete variable domain (other parts from reference TRBV11-2 and TRBJ2-5): EAGVAQSPRYKIIEKRQSVAFWCNPISGHATLYWYQQILGQGPKLLIQFQNNGVVDDSQLPKDRFSAERLKGVDSTLKIQPAKLEDSAVYLCASSLWTSGGGETQYFGPGTRLLVL.

The sample holds a few counts of this clonotype. A much larger clone sits a single nucleotide away, making a read error possible. J is TRBJ2-7 and V is TRBV20-1, with 8 bases identical to TRBD2. Per germline, CDR1 DFQATT and CDR2 SNEGSKA (reference sequence). This CDR3 comprises 17 residues. After removal of 2 bases from V and 0 bases from J, the junction contained 12 bases not matched to a gene. CDR3 bases: TGCAGTGCTAGATCCCTAGCGGGTAAGATGCCCTCCTACGAGCAGTACTTC. It specifies CSARSLAGKMPSYEQYF.

J is TRBJ2-5 and V is TRBV7-9; 10 positions match TRBD2. CDR1 SEHNR and CDR2 FQNEAQ come from the germline V gene (reference sequence). V lost 5 bases, J lost 4 bases, and 7 bases stayed unmatched. CDR3 length: 15 residues. The CDR3: CASSTLLAGRETQYF. The DNA of the CDR3 is TGTGCCAGCAGCACCTTACTAGCGGGAAGAGAGACCCAGTACTTC. Complete variable domain (other parts from reference TRBV7-9 and TRBJ2-5): DTGVSQNPRHKITKRGQNVTFRCDPISEHNRLYWYRQTLGQGPEFLTYFQNEAQLEKSRLLSDRFSAERPKGSFSTLEIQRTEQGDSAMYLCASSTLLAGRETQYFGPGTRLLVL.

In this sample, this clonotype turned up many times. The chain uses TRBV7-9 and TRBJ1-2; D is possibly TRBD1 (6 bases). V shed 5 bases and J shed 3 bases, with 13 bases lying between them. The length of the CDR3 is 14 residues. Germline assignment: CDR1 SEHNR and CDR2 FQNEAQ (reference sequence). The CDR3 here is CASSRDRTHYGYTF. CDR3 sequence (DNA): TGTGCCAGCAGCCGTGACAGGACCCACTATGGCTACACCTTC.

The rearrangement joins TRBV6-6 to TRBJ2-3; 7 nucleotides line up with TRBD2. Germline assignment: CDR1 MNHNY and CDR2 SVGAGI (reference sequence). There are 16 residues in the CDR3. Unmatched junction bases numbered 4, after V lost 0 bases and J lost 1 base. In DNA form, the CDR3 reads TGTGCCAGCAGTTACTCTCCTAGCGGCGGCACAGATACGCAGTATTTT. Translation: CASSYSPSGGTDTQYF.

The V and J genes are TRBV9 and TRBJ2-1, with 7 bases that match TRBD2. Trimming cost V 1 base and J 6 bases; bases outside gene matches: 7. The CDR3 loop spans 15 amino acids. From germline, CDR1 is SGDLS and CDR2 YYNGEE. In DNA, the CDR3 is TGTGCCAGCAGCGTAAGTCTAGCGGCAAGCAATGAGCAGTTCTTC. Encoded protein: CASSVSLAASNEQFF.

Many counts were recorded for this clonotype. The chain recombines TRBV11-2 with TRBJ2-7, with D perhaps matching TRBD1 or TRBD2 (5 bases each). Trimming took off 5 bases at V and 2 bases at J, with 16 bases between the two ends. The CDR3 has 15 residues. CDR1 and CDR2 (germline): SGHAT, FQNNGV. CDR3 bases: TGTGCCAGCAGCGTCTCCGGGACGTCTCCCTACGAGCAGTACTTC. It is translated as CASSVSGTSPYEQYF.

This clonotype has a count of ten or more. The V and J genes are TRBV20-1 and TRBJ2-1, with D possibly being TRBD2 (5 bases). V dropped 3 bases and J dropped 0 bases, with 12 bases sitting between them. Looked up from germline, CDR1 is DFQATT and CDR2 is SNEGSKA (reference sequence). The length of the CDR3 is 15 residues. The CDR3 spells CSARDGESSYNEQFF. CDR3 bases: TGCAGTGCTAGGGACGGGGAGAGCTCCTACAATGAGCAGTTCTTC.

Concerning this clonotype itself: This may be a read error, as it is one base from a much larger clone. The chain uses TRBV20-1 and TRBJ1-2; D gene ambiguous. Germline-derived CDR1 and CDR2 are DFQATT and SNEGSKA (reference sequence). The CDR3 is 14 residues long. The V and J ends lost 1 base and 2 bases respectively, with 11 bases between them. As DNA, the CDR3 is TGCAGTGCTAGAGGATCCAGTGGGAACTATGGCTACACCTTC. This sequence encodes CSARGSSGNYGYTF.

The gene calls are TRBV7-3 and TRBJ2-2; D is unclear. Between the trimmed V and J ends, which lost 1 base and 1 base, there was a span of 10 bases. Germline assignment: CDR1 SGHTA and CDR2 FQGTGA. There are 16 residues in the CDR3. The DNA for the CDR3 is TGTGCCAGCAGCTTAAAGGTTGTACAGAACACCGGGGAGCTGTTTTTT. Translating gives CASSLKVVQNTGELFF.

The sample holds many counts of this clonotype. The chain recombines TRBV6-6 with TRBJ2-5; 11 bases line up with TRBD1. Germline-derived CDR1 and CDR2 are MNHNY and SVGAGI (reference sequence). V shed 2 bases and J 4 bases; nucleotides not matched to a gene: 12. The CDR3 extends over 18 amino acids. The CDR3 region is CASSYGDRGRKMGETQYF. In DNA form, the CDR3 reads TGTGCCAGCAGTTACGGGGACAGGGGGAGGAAAATGGGAGAGACCCAGTACTTC.

This clonotype was observed at least ten times. V usage is TRBV7-9 and J usage is TRBJ2-3; 14 nucleotides agree with TRBD2. This CDR3 has 16 amino acids. Germline CDR1 and CDR2: SEHNR and FQNEAQ (reference sequence). The ends lost 6 bases at V and 6 bases at J; junction bases unmatched: 8. CDR3 in DNA: TGTGCCAGCAGTCCGGGACTAGCGGGGGTAGGGGATACGCAGTATTTT. It codes for CASSPGLAGVGDTQYF.

As to this clonotype: A much larger clone is a single base away; this may be a read error. The chain links TRBV7-6 to TRBJ1-1; D call uncertain. The V gene's germline CDR1 is SGHVS and CDR2 FNYEAQ. The CDR3 spans 13 residues. The DNA for the CDR3 is TGTGCCAGCAGCCTCCAGGCCTACACTGGAGCTTTCTTT. Its translation: CASSLQAYTGAFF.

As to this clonotype: Germline is not matched at one junction end, which may reflect a read error. The chain joins TRBV9 to TRBJ1-2, with D unclear. Germline CDR1 and CDR2: SGDLS and YYNGEE. The CDR3 is 15 amino acids. The chain's CDR3 is CANSPDGRANYGYTF. The CDR3, as DNA: TGTGCCAACAGCCCTGACGGACGAGCTAACTATGGCTACACCTTC.

A few counts support this clonotype. The J gene is TRBJ1-5, the V gene TRBV3-1; 8 nucleotides align to TRBD1. The CDR3 sequence is 15 residues long. The J segment lost 2 bases and the V segment lost 5 bases, leaving 5 bases of the junction unmatched. Germline CDR1 is LGHDT and CDR2 is YNNKEL (reference sequence). CDR3 protein: CASSTATGGNQPQHF. The CDR3 nucleotides read TGTGCCAGCAGCACAGCGACAGGGGGCAATCAGCCCCAGCATTTT.

On this clonotype itself: This clone may be a read error of a much larger clone one base away. Given the absence of the conserved phenylalanine or tryptophan at the CDR3 end, a read error is likely. This chain connects TRBV5-1 to TRBJ2-5; TRBD1 is a possible D gene (5 bases). Trimming removed 5 bases at V and 1 base at J, with 15 bases between. Germline CDR1 reads SGHRS; CDR2 reads YFSETQ. This CDR3 has 15 amino acids. The CDR3 region is CASRLDSTSQETQYC. The CDR3 DNA follows: TGCGCCAGCAGACTCGACAGCACCTCCCAAGAGACCCAGTACTGC.